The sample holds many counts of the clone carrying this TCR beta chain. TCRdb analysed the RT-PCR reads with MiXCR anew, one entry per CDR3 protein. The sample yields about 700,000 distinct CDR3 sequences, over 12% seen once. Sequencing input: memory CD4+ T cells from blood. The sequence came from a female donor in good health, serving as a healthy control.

DNA for the CDR3: TGTGCCAGCGTAAAGGGGGCAGGGACCACCAACACCGGGGAGCTGTTTTTT. This codes for CASVKGAGTTNTGELFF. V usage is TRBV6-1 and J usage is TRBJ2-2; TRBD1 matches 7 bases. V trimming: 8 bases; J trimming: 2 bases; junction bases outside the gene matches: 14. The CDR3 covers 17 residues. From germline, CDR1 is MNHNS and CDR2 SASEGT.